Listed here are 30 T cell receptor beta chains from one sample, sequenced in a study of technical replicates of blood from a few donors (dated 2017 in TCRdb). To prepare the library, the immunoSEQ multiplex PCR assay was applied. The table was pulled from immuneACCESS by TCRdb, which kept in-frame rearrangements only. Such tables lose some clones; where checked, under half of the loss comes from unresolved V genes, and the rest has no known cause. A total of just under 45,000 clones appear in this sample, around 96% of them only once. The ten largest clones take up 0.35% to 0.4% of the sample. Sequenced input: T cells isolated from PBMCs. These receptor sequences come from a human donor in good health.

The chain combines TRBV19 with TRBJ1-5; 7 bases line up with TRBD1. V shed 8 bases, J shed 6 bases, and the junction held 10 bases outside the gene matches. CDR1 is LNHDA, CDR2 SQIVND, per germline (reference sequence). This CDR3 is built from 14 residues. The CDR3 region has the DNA TGTGCCAGTTATAGGACAGGTCTGGGTCAGCCCCAGCATTTT. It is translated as CASYRTGLGQPQHF.

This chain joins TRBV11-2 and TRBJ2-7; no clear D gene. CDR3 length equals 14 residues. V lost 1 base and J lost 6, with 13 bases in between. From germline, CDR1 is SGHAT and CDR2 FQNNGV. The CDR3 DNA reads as TGTGCCAGCAGCTTAGCGACAATTGGGTCCGAGCAGTACTTC. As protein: CASSLATIGSEQYF. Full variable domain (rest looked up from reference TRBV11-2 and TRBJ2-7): EAGVAQSPRYKIIEKRQSVAFWCNPISGHATLYWYQQILGQGPKLLIQFQNNGVVDDSQLPKDRFSAERLKGVDSTLKIQPAKLEDSAVYLCASSLATIGSEQYFGPGTRLTVT.

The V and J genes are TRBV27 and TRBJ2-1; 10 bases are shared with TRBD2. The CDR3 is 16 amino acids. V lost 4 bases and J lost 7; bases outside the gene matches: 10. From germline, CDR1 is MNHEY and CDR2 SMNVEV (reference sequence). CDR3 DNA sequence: TGTGCCAGCAGTTGGTCTAGCGGGAGTTTAGGGAATGAGCAGTTCTTC. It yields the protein CASSWSSGSLGNEQFF.

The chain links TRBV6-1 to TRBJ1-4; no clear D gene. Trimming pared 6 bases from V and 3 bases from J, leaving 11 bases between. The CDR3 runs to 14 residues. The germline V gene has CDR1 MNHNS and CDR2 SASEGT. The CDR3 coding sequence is TGTGCCAGCAGCGTCCTCCGTCCTAATGAAAAACTGTTTTTT. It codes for CASSVLRPNEKLFF.

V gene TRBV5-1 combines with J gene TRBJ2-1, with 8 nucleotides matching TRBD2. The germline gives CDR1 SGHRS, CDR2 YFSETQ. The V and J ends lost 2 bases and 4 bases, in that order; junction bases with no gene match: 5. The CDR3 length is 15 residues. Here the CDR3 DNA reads TGCGCCAGCAGCTTTCAGCGGGAGACTTACAATGAGCAGTTCTTC. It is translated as CASSFQRETYNEQFF.

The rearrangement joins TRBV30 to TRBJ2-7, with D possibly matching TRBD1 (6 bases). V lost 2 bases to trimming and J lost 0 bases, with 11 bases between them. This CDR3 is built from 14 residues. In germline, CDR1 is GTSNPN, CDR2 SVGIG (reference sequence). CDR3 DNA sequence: TGTGCCTGGAGTAGGGACACAAGCTCCTACGAGCAGTACTTC. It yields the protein CAWSRDTSSYEQYF. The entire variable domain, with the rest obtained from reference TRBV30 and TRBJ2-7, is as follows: SQTIHQWPATLVQPVGSPLSLECTVEGTSNPNLYWYRQAAGRGLQLLFYSVGIGQISSEVPQNLSASRPQDRQFILSSKKLLLSDSGFYLCAWSRDTSSYEQYFGPGTRLTVT.

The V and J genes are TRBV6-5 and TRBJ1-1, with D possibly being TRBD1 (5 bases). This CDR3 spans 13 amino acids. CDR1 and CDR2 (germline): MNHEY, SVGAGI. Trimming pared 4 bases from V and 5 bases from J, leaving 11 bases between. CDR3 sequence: CASSWTGGTEAFF. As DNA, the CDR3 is TGTGCCAGCAGTTGGACCGGGGGGACTGAAGCTTTCTTT.

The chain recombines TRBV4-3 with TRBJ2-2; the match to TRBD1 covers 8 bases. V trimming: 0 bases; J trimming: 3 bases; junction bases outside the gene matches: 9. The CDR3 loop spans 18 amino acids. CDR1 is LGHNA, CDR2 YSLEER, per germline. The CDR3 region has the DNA TGCGCCAGCAGCCAAGAGTACGAACAGGGGGTATACACCGGGGAGCTGTTTTTT. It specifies CASSQEYEQGVYTGELFF.

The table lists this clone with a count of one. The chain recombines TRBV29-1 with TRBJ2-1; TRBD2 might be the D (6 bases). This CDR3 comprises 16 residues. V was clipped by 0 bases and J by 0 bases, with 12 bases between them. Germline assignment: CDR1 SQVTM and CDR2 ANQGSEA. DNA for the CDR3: TGCAGCGTTGAAGACGCGCGGGATTTCTCCTACAATGAGCAGTTCTTC. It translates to CSVEDARDFSYNEQFF.

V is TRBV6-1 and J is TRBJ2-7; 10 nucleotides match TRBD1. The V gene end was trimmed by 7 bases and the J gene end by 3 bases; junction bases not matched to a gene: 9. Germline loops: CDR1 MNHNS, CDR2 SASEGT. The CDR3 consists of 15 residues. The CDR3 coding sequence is TGTGCCAGCACCGGGACAGGGGATTACGGCTACGAGCAGTACTTC. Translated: CASTGTGDYGYEQYF.

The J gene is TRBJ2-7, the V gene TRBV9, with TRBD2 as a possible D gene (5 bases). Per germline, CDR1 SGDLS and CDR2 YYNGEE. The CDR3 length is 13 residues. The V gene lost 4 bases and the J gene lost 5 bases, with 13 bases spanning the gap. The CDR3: CASSPGLHDEQYF. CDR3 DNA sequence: TGTGCCAGCAGCCCCGGACTTCACGACGAGCAGTACTTC.

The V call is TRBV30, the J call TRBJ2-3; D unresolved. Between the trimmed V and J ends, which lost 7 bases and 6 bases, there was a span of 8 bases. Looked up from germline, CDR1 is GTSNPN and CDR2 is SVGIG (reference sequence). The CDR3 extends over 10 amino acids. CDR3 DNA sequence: TGTGCCTACGTAGCCGATACGCAGTATTTT. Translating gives CAYVADTQYF.

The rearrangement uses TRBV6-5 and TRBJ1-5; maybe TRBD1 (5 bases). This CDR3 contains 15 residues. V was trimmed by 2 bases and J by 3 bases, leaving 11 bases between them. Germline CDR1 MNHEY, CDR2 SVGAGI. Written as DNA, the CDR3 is TGTGCCAGCAGTTACGGGCAGGGTTTCAATCAGCCCCAGCATTTT. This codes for CASSYGQGFNQPQHF.

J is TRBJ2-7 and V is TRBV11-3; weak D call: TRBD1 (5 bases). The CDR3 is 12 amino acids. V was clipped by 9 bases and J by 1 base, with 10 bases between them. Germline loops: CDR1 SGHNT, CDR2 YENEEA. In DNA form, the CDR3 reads TGTGCCAGTCAGGGTAGGTCCTACGAGCAGTACTTC. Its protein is CASQGRSYEQYF.

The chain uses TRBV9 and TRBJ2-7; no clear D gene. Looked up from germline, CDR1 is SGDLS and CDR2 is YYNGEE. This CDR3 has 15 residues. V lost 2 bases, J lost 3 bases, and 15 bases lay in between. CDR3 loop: CASSVDVQPYYEQYF. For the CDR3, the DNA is TGTGCCAGCAGCGTGGATGTACAGCCATACTACGAGCAGTACTTC.

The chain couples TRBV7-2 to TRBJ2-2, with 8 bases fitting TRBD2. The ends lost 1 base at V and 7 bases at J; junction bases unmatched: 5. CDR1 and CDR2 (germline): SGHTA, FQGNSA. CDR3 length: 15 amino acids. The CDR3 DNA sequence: TGTGCCAGCAGCTTAGTGAGCGGGAGCGGCGGGGAGCTGTTTTTT. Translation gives CASSLVSGSGGELFF.

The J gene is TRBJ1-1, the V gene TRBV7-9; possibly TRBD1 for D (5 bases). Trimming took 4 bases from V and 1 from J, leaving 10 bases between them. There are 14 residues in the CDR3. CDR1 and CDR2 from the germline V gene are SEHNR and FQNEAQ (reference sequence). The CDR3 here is CASSYKGRNTEAFF. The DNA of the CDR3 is TGTGCCAGCAGCTATAAGGGGCGGAACACTGAAGCTTTCTTT.

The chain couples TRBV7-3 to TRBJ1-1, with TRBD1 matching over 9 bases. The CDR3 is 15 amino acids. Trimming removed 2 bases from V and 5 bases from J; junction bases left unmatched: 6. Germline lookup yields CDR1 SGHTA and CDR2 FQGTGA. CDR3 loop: CASSLAGTGWTEAFF. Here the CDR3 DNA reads TGTGCCAGCAGCTTAGCCGGGACAGGGTGGACTGAAGCTTTCTTT.

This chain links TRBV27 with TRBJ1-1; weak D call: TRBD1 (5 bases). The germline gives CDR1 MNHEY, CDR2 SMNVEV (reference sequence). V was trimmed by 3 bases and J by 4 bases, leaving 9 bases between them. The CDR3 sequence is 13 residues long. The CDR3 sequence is CASSFGGGTEAFF. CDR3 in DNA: TGTGCCAGCAGTTTCGGGGGGGGCACTGAAGCTTTCTTT.

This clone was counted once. The CDR3 loop is CASSPRNTGELFF. CDR3 bases: TGTGCCAGCAGCCCTCGGAACACCGGGGAGCTGTTTTTT. This rearrangement joins TRBV7-2 to TRBJ2-2; D call uncertain. Germline lookup yields CDR1 SGHTA and CDR2 FQGNSA. This CDR3 has 13 amino acids. Deletions cut 5 bases from V and 1 base from J, with 5 bases between.

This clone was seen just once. For the CDR3, the DNA is TGTGCCAGCAGTTACCAGCGGGAAGGGTACGAGCAGTACTTC. Protein product: CASSYQREGYEQYF. The rearrangement joins TRBV11-2 to TRBJ2-7; TRBD2 aligns across 7 bases. J lost 4 bases, V lost 6 bases, and 9 bases had no gene match. From germline, CDR1 is SGHAT and CDR2 FQNNGV. The CDR3 sequence is 14 residues long.

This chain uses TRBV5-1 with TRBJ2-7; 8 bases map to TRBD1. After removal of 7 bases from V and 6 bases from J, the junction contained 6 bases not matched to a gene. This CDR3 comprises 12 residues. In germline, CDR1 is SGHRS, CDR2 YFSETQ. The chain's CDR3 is CASGLQGGEQYF. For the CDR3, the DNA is TGCGCCAGCGGTTTACAGGGGGGCGAGCAGTACTTC.

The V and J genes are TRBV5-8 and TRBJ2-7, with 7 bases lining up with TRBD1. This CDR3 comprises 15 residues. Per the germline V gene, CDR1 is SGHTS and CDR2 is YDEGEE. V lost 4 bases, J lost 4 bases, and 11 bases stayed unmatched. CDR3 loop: CASSGQVKRPYEQYF. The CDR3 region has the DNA TGTGCCAGCAGCGGACAGGTTAAGAGGCCTTACGAGCAGTACTTC.

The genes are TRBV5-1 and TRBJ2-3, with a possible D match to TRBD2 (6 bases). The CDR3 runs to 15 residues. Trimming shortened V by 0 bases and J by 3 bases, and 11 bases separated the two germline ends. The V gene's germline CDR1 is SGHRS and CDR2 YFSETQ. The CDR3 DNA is TGCGCCAGCAGCTTGGTGCGGGGAGGTACAGATACGCAGTATTTT. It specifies CASSLVRGGTDTQYF.

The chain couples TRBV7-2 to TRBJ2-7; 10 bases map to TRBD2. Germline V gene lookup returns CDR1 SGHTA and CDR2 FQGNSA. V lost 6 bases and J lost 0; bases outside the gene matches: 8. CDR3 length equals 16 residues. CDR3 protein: CASSSIPSGSSYEQYF. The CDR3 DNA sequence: TGTGCCAGCAGTTCGATTCCTAGCGGGAGCTCCTACGAGCAGTACTTC. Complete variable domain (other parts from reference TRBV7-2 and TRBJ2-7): GAGVSQSPSNKVTEKGKDVELRCDPISGHTALYWYRQSLGQGLEFLIYFQGNSAPDKSGLPSDRFSAERTGGSVSTLTIQRTQQEDSAVYLCASSSIPSGSSYEQYFGPGTRLTVT.

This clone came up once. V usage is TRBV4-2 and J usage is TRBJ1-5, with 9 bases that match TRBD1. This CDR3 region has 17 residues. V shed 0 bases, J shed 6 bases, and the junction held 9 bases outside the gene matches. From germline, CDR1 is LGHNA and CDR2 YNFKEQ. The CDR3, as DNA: TGTGCCAGCAGCCAAGATCTCGGGACAGGGTGGCGTCAGCCCCAGCATTTT. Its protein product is CASSQDLGTGWRQPQHF.

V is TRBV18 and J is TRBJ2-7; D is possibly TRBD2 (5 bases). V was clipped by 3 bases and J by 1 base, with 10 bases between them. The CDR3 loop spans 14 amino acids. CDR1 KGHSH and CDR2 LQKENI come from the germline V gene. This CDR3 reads CASSPNGDSYEQYF. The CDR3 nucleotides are TGTGCCAGCTCACCTAACGGGGATTCCTACGAGCAGTACTTC. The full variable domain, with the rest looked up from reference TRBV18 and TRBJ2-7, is NAGVMQNPRHLVRRRGQEARLRCSPMKGHSHVYWYRQLPEEGLKFMVYLQKENIIDESGMPKERFSAEFPKEGPSILRIQQVVRGDSAAYFCASSPNGDSYEQYFGPGTRLTVT.

CDR3 protein: CASNPPGHITEAFF. The CDR3 region has the DNA TGTGCCAGCAACCCGCCCGGACATATCACTGAAGCTTTCTTT. The chain carries TRBV6-1 and TRBJ1-1; a weak D match, TRBD1 (5 bases). Trimming removed 7 bases at V and 4 bases at J, with 16 bases between. The CDR3 has 14 amino acids. CDR1 and CDR2 (germline): MNHNS, SASEGT.

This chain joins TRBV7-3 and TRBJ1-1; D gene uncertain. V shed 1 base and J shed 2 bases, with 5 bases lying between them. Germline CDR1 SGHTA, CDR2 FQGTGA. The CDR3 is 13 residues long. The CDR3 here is CASSLNSNTEAFF. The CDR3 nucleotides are TGTGCCAGCAGCTTAAACTCAAACACTGAAGCTTTCTTT.

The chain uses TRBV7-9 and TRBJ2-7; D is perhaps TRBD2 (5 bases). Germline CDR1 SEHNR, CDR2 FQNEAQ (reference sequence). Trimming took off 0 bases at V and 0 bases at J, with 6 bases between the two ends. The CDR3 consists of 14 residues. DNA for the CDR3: TGTGCCAGCAGCTTAGCGGGGAGCTCCTACGAGCAGTACTTC. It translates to CASSLAGSSYEQYF.